A single sample gave rise to the 10 T cell receptor beta chains below, sequenced in a study of cytotoxic CD8 clonotypes in ibrutinib-treated CLL. Sequencing was performed with immunoSEQ multiplex PCR; in TCRdb, only in-frame clones are kept and a portion is missing. Of 25,000 to 30,000 clones in the sample, 65% to 90% are singletons; the top ten hold around 8.5%. This specimen consisted of PBMCs, obtained after 24 months of ibrutinib treatment. These receptors were collected from a human donor with chronic lymphocytic leukemia.

This clone appeared once. The rearrangement links TRBV2 to TRBJ2-1; 12 nucleotides agree with TRBD2. Germline V gene lookup returns CDR1 SNHLY and CDR2 FYNNEI. This CDR3 has 16 residues. The V and J ends lost 7 bases and 4 bases, in that order; junction bases with no gene match: 8. This CDR3 is CASTPRLAGGYNEQFF. The CDR3 DNA follows: TGTGCCAGCACCCCCCGGCTAGCGGGGGGGTACAATGAGCAGTTCTTC.

The rearrangement joins TRBV11-2 to TRBJ2-3, with D possibly being TRBD2 (6 bases). V shed 0 bases and J shed 6 bases, with 19 bases lying between them. The germline gives CDR1 SGHAT, CDR2 FQNNGV. The CDR3 has 17 residues. CDR3 protein: CASSLDHRRGLGDTQYF. Here the CDR3 DNA reads TGTGCCAGCAGCTTAGATCACCGGCGGGGCCTAGGGGATACGCAGTATTTT.

The chain joins TRBV9 to TRBJ1-2; TRBD1 aligns across 8 bases. This CDR3 region has 12 residues. The germline gives CDR1 SGDLS, CDR2 YYNGEE. The V segment lost 5 bases and the J segment 4 bases; nucleotides outside the gene matches: 1. CDR3 amino acids: CASSDRGYGYTF. Written as DNA, the CDR3 is TGTGCCAGCAGTGACAGGGGCTATGGCTACACCTTC.

This clone was observed once. The CDR3 sequence is CASSGVRLAGEKSWQYF. CDR3 in DNA: TGTGCCAGCAGTGGTGTCCGACTAGCCGGGGAAAAGTCGTGGCAGTACTTC. The chain recombines TRBV2 with TRBJ2-7, with 7 positions matching TRBD2. Germline V gene sequence: CDR1 SNHLY, CDR2 FYNNEI. V lost 4 bases, J lost 9 bases, and 21 bases stayed unmatched. This CDR3 spans 17 amino acids.

The rearrangement uses TRBV7-2 and TRBJ2-3; D is uncertain. The germline V and J ends were trimmed by 1 base and 0 bases, with 11 bases remaining between them. This CDR3 comprises 16 residues. Germline V lookup: CDR1 SGHTA, CDR2 FQGNSA. The CDR3 region has the DNA TGTGCCAGCAGCTTAGTTAAGTCGTCTAGCACAGATACGCAGTATTTT. Amino acids: CASSLVKSSSTDTQYF.

The chain carries TRBV5-1 and TRBJ1-4, with a weak D call TRBD1 (5 bases). Germline V gene data show CDR1 as SGHRS and CDR2 as YFSETQ. The CDR3 contains 15 residues. The V end lost 2 bases, the J end lost 1 base, and 9 bases lay between the germline ends. CDR3 sequence: CASSFRDVTNEKLFF. In DNA, the CDR3 is TGCGCCAGCAGCTTTCGGGACGTAACTAATGAAAAACTGTTTTTT.

The chain has TRBV19 and TRBJ1-4; unclear D gene. Germline loops: CDR1 LNHDA, CDR2 SQIVND (reference sequence). V was shortened by 3 bases and J by 7 bases, with 15 bases between the two germline ends. The CDR3 spans 15 residues. The CDR3 region has the DNA TGTGCCAGTAGTATCGACGCGGAGAGGGCTGAAAAACTGTTTTTT. It translates to CASSIDAERAEKLFF. Variable domain in full (rest from reference TRBV19 and TRBJ1-4): DGGITQSPKYLFRKEGQNVTLSCEQNLNHDAMYWYRQDPGQGLRLIYYSQIVNDFQKGDIAEGYSVSREKKESFPLTVTSAQKNPTAFYLCASSIDAERAEKLFFGSGTQLSVL.

The DNA of the CDR3 is TGTGCCAGCAGTTACGGGGTGGGACAGGGTGGCTACACCTTC. Its translation: CASSYGVGQGGYTF. The gene calls are TRBV6-5 and TRBJ1-2; TRBD1 matches 9 bases. The CDR3 runs to 14 residues. Germline CDR1 MNHEY, CDR2 SVGAGI. The ends lost 2 bases at V and 7 bases at J; junction bases unmatched: 5.

The rearrangement uses TRBV5-1 and TRBJ2-5; TRBD2 matches 11 bases. CDR1 is SGHRS and CDR2 is YFSETQ in the germline V gene. The V segment lost 4 bases and the J segment 7 bases; nucleotides outside the gene matches: 12. The CDR3 extends over 16 amino acids. The CDR3 loop is CASSPRVSGGAVTQYF. The CDR3 coding sequence is TGCGCCAGCAGCCCCCGAGTTAGCGGGGGGGCAGTGACCCAGTACTTC.

This rearrangement joins TRBV6-5 to TRBJ2-1; tentatively, D is TRBD2 (5 bases). Germline V gene data show CDR1 as MNHEY and CDR2 as SVGAGI. V was clipped by 4 bases and J by 4 bases, with 17 bases between them. The CDR3 covers 16 residues. In DNA form, the CDR3 reads TGTGCCAGCAGTTGGGCGGGTCCCTCTCGTTACAATGAGCAGTTCTTC. Translated: CASSWAGPSRYNEQFF.